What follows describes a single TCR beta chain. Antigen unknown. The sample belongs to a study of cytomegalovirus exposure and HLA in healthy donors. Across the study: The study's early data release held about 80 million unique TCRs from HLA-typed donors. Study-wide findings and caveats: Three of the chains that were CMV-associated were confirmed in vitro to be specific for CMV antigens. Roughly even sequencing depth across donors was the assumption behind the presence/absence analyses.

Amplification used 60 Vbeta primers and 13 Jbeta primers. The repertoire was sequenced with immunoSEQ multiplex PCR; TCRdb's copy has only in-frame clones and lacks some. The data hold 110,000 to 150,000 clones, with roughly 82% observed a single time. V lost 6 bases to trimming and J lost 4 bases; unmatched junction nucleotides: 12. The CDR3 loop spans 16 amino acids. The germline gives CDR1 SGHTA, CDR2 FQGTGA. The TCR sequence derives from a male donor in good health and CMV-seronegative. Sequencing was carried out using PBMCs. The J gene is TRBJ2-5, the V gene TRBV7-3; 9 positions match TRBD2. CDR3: CASRPKREADPETQYF. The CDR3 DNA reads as TGTGCCAGCAGACCAAAGCGGGAGGCCGACCCAGAGACCCAGTACTTC.